This is a list of T cell receptor beta chains from one sample in a study of blood T cell repertoires in COVID-19. The assay was immunoSEQ multiplex PCR, and TCRdb's table has in-frame clones only and misses some. The profile covers more than 200,000 clones, with more than 75% appearing a single time and approximately 1.6% taken by the ten largest. Sequencing was done on a sample of PBMCs or T cells enriched from blood (not recorded which). The receptors were gathered from a woman aged 50 to 60 who had recovered from COVID-19. Both conserved end residues are part of each CDR3. The D gene is left open where the match is weak. A clone size is listed for some rows: how often the clone was seen (once, few, many), or a class if it is expanded.

j_call d_call clone_size v_call cdr3_nt cdr3_aa
TRBJ1-6 NA NA TRBV7-2 TGTGCCAGCAGCTTCGGTATCACAGGGAGTTCACCCCTCCACTTT CASSFGITGSSPLHF
TRBJ2-7 NA NA TRBV18 TGTGCCAGCTCTTTGACAGAGAGCTCCTACGAGCAGTACTTC CASSLTESSYEQYF
TRBJ2-4 TRBD2 once TRBV10-3 TGTGCCATCAGTGAAAATTTTGGGGGGGGTTTTTCGTACTTC CAISENFGGGFSYF
TRBJ2-5 TRBD2 NA TRBV6-6 TGTGCCAGCACCCCCGGGACTACCCAAGAGACCCAGTACTTC CASTPGTTQETQYF
TRBJ1-4 TRBD1 NA TRBV7-2 TGTGCCAGCAGCCAAGGGACAGCTGAAAAACTGTTTTTT CASSQGTAEKLFF
TRBJ1-5 NA NA TRBV19 TGTGCCAGCCGTATGGGGAGTCTATTGTCAAATCAGCCCCAGCATTTT CASRMGSLLSNQPQHF
TRBJ1-1 NA once TRBV4-3 TGCGCCAGCAGCCAAGGGCAGATGTTCACTGAAGCTTTCTTT CASSQGQMFTEAFF
TRBJ2-4 TRBD1 once TRBV28 TGTGCCAGCAGTTGGTCAGGGGGTGAAAACATTCAGTACTTC CASSWSGGENIQYF
TRBJ2-3 TRBD1 many TRBV27 TGTGCCAGCAGTTTACGGGCAGGACAGGGAGCAGATACGCAGTATTTT CASSLRAGQGADTQYF
TRBJ2-6 NA once TRBV18 TGTGCCAGCTCACCAGGTCAAGGGACATCTGGGGCCAACGTCCTGACTTTC CASSPGQGTSGANVLTF
TRBJ2-5 TRBD2 NA TRBV5-4 TGTGCCAGCAGCTTGGCTTTTGGGGGACTAGCAGAGACCCAGTACTTC CASSLAFGGLAETQYF
TRBJ2-2 NA NA TRBV14 TGTGCCAGCAGCGGACCGTGGGGGCGCCCCGGGGAGCTGTTTTTT CASSGPWGRPGELFF
TRBJ2-7 NA NA TRBV20-1 TGCAGTGCTAGTCGGCGGGGCCCCTCCTACGAGCAGTACTTC CSASRRGPSYEQYF
TRBJ2-7 TRBD2 NA TRBV10-1 TGCGCCAGCAGTGAAGGACTAGCGGGATCTTACGAGCAGTACTTC CASSEGLAGSYEQYF
TRBJ1-1 NA NA TRBV4-2 TGTGCCAGCAGCCAAGTTGGGGACATGAACACTGAAGCTTTCTTT CASSQVGDMNTEAFF
TRBJ2-7 TRBD1 NA TRBV24-1 TGTGCCACCTTCCGACAGGGTACGTCCTACGAGCAGTACTTC CATFRQGTSYEQYF
TRBJ2-1 TRBD1 NA TRBV2 TGTGCCAGCAGTGACAGGGGGTACAATGAGCAGTTCTTC CASSDRGYNEQFF
TRBJ2-1 NA NA TRBV6-2/TRBV6-3 TGTGCCAGCAGTACCCCCGATCCCCGGGAGAGAACCTACAATGAGCAGTTCTTC CASSTPDPRERTYNEQFF
TRBJ1-2 NA NA TRBV7-8 TGTGCCAGCAGCTTACAGGGAATTCTTCACTATGGCTACACCTTC CASSLQGILHYGYTF
TRBJ2-1 NA NA TRBV16 TGTGCCAGCAGCTCCACTGATAGCGTTATTAGCAATGAGCAGTTCTTC CASSSTDSVISNEQFF
TRBJ2-7 TRBD2 NA TRBV18 TGTGCCAGCTCAGCAGCGGGAGGTCCCGAGCAGTACTTC CASSAAGGPEQYF
TRBJ2-7 NA NA TRBV29-1 TGCAGCGCTACGACTGATTCCTACGAGCAGTACTTC CSATTDSYEQYF
TRBJ2-1 NA NA TRBV12-3/TRBV12-4 TGTGCCAGCACCATGGTCGGCTACAATGAGCAGTTCTTC CASTMVGYNEQFF
TRBJ2-7 TRBD1 NA TRBV7-2 TGTGCCAGCAGCTTAGCTCGGACAGGACAGTACGAGCAGTACTTC CASSLARTGQYEQYF